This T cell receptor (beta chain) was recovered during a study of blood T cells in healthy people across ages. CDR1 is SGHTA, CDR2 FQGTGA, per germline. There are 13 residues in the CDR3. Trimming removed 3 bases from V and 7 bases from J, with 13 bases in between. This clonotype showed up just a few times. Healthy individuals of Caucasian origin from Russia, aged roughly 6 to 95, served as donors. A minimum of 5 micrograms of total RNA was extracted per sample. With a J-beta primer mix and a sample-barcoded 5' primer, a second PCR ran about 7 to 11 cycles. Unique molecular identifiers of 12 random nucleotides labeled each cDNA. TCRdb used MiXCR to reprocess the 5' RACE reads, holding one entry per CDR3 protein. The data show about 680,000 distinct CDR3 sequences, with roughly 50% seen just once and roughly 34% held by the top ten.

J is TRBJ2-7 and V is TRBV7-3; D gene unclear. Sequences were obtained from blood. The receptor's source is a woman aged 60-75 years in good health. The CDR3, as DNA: TGTGCCAGCAGCTTGACCACCCTAGGGGAGCAGTACTTC. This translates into CASSLTTLGEQYF. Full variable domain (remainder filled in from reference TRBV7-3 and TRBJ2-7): GAGVSQTPSNKVTEKGKYVELRCDPISGHTALYWYRQSLGQGPEFLIYFQGTGAADDSGLPNDRFFAVRPEGSVSTLKIQRTERGDSAVYLCASSLTTLGEQYFGPGTRLTVT.